These 20 T cell receptor beta chains were all obtained from the same sample, sequenced in a study of T-cell memory formation after mild COVID-19. TCRdb called the 5' RACE reads again in MiXCR, with one record for every CDR3 protein. The table lists 350,000 to 450,000 distinct CDR3 sequences, around 28% of them singletons. The sample consisted of PBMCs or a T cell subset sorted from them (not recorded which). These receptors were taken from an adult woman who had mild COVID-19 (a few samples of this study predate the infection). Cell type and time point are not known.

This clonotype was counted ten times or more. The chain employs TRBV24-1 and TRBJ2-1, with D perhaps TRBD2 (6 bases). Germline CDR1 and CDR2: KGHDR and SFDVKD. The V end lost 4 bases, the J end lost 5 bases, and 14 bases lay between the germline ends. The CDR3 loop spans 15 amino acids. This chain's CDR3 is CATSDLGGDHNEQFF. Here the CDR3 DNA reads TGTGCCACCAGTGACCTCGGGGGAGACCACAATGAGCAGTTCTTC.

This clonotype turned up a few times. V and J are TRBV5-6 and TRBJ2-4, with unresolved D. Germline CDR1 and CDR2: SGHDT and YYEEEE. There are 14 residues in the CDR3. The germline V and J ends were trimmed by 10 bases and 1 base, with 15 bases remaining between them. The CDR3 sequence: CASGLLVAKNIQYF. The CDR3 DNA reads TGTGCCTCCGGGCTTCTAGTTGCCAAAAACATTCAGTACTTC.

The J gene is TRBJ2-1, the V gene TRBV6-2 or TRBV6-3; D is possibly TRBD2 (6 bases). This CDR3 region has 14 residues. The V gene's germline CDR1 is MNHEY and CDR2 SVGEGT. Trimming pared 6 bases from V and 9 bases from J, leaving 18 bases between. The DNA for the CDR3 is TGTGCCAGCAGGGCGACTAGGTCGAGGGGTGAGCAGTTCTTC. Translating gives CASRATRSRGEQFF.

This clonotype has a handful of counts. V gene TRBV7-2 combines with J gene TRBJ2-1; D is unclear. Germline V gives CDR1 SGHTA, CDR2 FQGNSA. V shed 5 bases and J shed 6 bases, with 17 bases lying between them. CDR3 length: 15 residues. CDR3 sequence reads: CASSPFRSPGNEQFF. The CDR3 DNA sequence: TGTGCCAGCAGCCCCTTTCGGAGTCCCGGCAATGAGCAGTTCTTC.

The table lists this clonotype with a few counts. The chain is built from TRBV7-9 and TRBJ2-2; D is uncertain. The CDR3 runs to 15 residues. Per germline, CDR1 SEHNR and CDR2 FQNEAQ (reference sequence). V was pared by 5 bases and J by 6 bases, with 16 bases between. Here the CDR3 DNA reads TGTGCCAGCAGCCCAGTGCTCTTTCAGGCCGGGGAGCTGTTTTTT. Amino acid sequence: CASSPVLFQAGELFF.

In its sample, this clonotype was seen a few times. V usage is TRBV7-2 and J usage is TRBJ2-5; D ambiguous. Germline assignment: CDR1 SGHTA and CDR2 FQGNSA. This CDR3 has 15 amino acids. Trimming took off 5 bases at V and 0 bases at J, with 13 bases between the two ends. DNA for the CDR3: TGTGCCAGCAGCCCTCGACGGTTGGACCAAGAGACCCAGTACTTC. Protein: CASSPRRLDQETQYF.

This sequence joins TRBV5-1 and TRBJ2-1, with 7 bases lining up with TRBD1. V lost 0 bases, J lost 2 bases, and 5 bases stayed unmatched. The CDR3 has 16 residues. Per germline, CDR1 SGHRS and CDR2 YFSETQ. CDR3: CASSLEGAAPYNEQFF. CDR3 DNA sequence: TGCGCCAGCAGCTTGGAGGGGGCTGCGCCCTACAATGAGCAGTTCTTC.

V is TRBV3-1 and J is TRBJ2-1; D ambiguous. CDR1 and CDR2 (germline): LGHDT, YNNKEL (reference sequence). The CDR3 sequence is 13 residues long. Between the trimmed V and J ends, which lost 0 bases and 4 bases, there was a span of 4 bases. The CDR3 bases are TGTGCCAGCAGCCAAGAAATGTACAATGAGCAGTTCTTC. It codes for CASSQEMYNEQFF.

This chain uses TRBV12-3 or TRBV12-4 with TRBJ2-1, with 14 bases identical to TRBD2. This CDR3 has 14 residues. V lost 6 bases, J lost 15 bases, and 10 bases stayed unmatched. DNA for the CDR3: TGTGCCAGCAGCCTGACTAGCGGGGGGGCCTCTCGGTTCTTC. Protein product: CASSLTSGGASRFF.

The V gene is TRBV12-3 or TRBV12-4, the J gene TRBJ2-3; the match to TRBD2 covers 11 bases. Germline trimming cut 7 bases from V and 4 bases from J; bases unmatched to any gene: 13. CDR3 length equals 17 residues. The CDR3 region has the DNA TGTGCCAGCATTTTCGGGTTAGCGGGAGGGCCTGCAGATACGCAGTATTTT. Translated, it gives CASIFGLAGGPADTQYF.

The rearrangement uses TRBV5-1 and TRBJ2-7, with D maybe TRBD1 (6 bases). Germline V gene lookup returns CDR1 SGHRS and CDR2 YFSETQ. Deletions cut 4 bases from V and 1 base from J, with 9 bases between. This CDR3 is built from 13 residues. The CDR3 protein is CASSMDSSYEQYF. The CDR3 bases are TGCGCCAGCAGCATGGACAGTTCCTACGAGCAGTACTTC.

The rearrangement uses TRBV7-9 and TRBJ2-1; TRBD2 is a possible D gene (6 bases). The germline V and J ends were trimmed by 5 bases and 4 bases, with 15 bases remaining between them. The CDR3 is 15 residues long. CDR1 SEHNR and CDR2 FQNEAQ come from the germline V gene (reference sequence). CDR3 loop: CASSTNSGPYNEQFF. The CDR3 DNA reads TGTGCCAGCAGCACTAACAGCGGGCCTTACAATGAGCAGTTCTTC. Looking up the rest from reference TRBV7-9 and TRBJ2-1 gives the full variable domain: DTGVSQNPRHKITKRGQNVTFRCDPISEHNRLYWYRQTLGQGPEFLTYFQNEAQLEKSRLLSDRFSAERPKGSFSTLEIQRTEQGDSAMYLCASSTNSGPYNEQFFGPGTRLTVL.

This clonotype was seen only a few times. The chain has TRBV3-1 and TRBJ2-7; D call uncertain. The CDR3 runs to 12 residues. Per germline, CDR1 LGHDT and CDR2 YNNKEL (reference sequence). Trimming removed 5 bases from V and 2 bases from J, with 7 bases in between. CDR3 DNA sequence: TGTGCCAGCAGCTATATTCCCTACGAGCAGTACTTC. Its protein product is CASSYIPYEQYF.

This clonotype was observed once. The CDR3 protein is CASSQEEAGVYNEQFF. CDR3 sequence (DNA): TGCGCCAGCAGCCAAGAGGAAGCGGGAGTCTACAATGAGCAGTTCTTC. V is TRBV4-1 and J is TRBJ2-1, with TRBD2 matching 8 bases. V lost 0 bases and J lost 3; bases outside the gene matches: 4. Germline assignment: CDR1 MGHRA and CDR2 YSYEKL. The CDR3 extends over 16 amino acids.

This rearrangement joins TRBV27 to TRBJ1-2; 8 bases fit TRBD1. CDR3 size: 14 residues. CDR1 and CDR2 (germline): MNHEY, SMNVEV (reference sequence). Trimming cost V 4 bases and J 4 bases; bases outside gene matches: 5. CDR3 amino acids: CASSSQGATYGYTF. DNA of the CDR3: TGTGCCAGCAGTTCCCAGGGGGCCACCTATGGCTACACCTTC.

This clonotype was counted many times. The V call is TRBV3-1, the J call TRBJ2-1; TRBD2 agrees at 7 bases. The CDR3 has 15 residues. The V and J ends lost 6 bases and 8 bases, in that order; junction bases with no gene match: 13. Germline V gene data show CDR1 as LGHDT and CDR2 as YNNKEL (reference sequence). CDR3: CASSRPAGLRDEQFF. CDR3 nucleotides: TGTGCCAGCAGTAGGCCAGCGGGGTTGAGGGATGAGCAGTTCTTC.

The table lists this clonotype with a few counts. The chain combines TRBV6-1 with TRBJ2-1; 7 bases map to TRBD2. The trim removed 3 bases at V and 3 bases at J, leaving 5 bases unmatched. CDR3 length: 15 residues. CDR1 is MNHNS and CDR2 is SASEGT in the germline V gene. This CDR3 is CASSEVPGGYNEQFF. CDR3 nucleotide sequence: TGTGCCAGCAGTGAGGTCCCGGGAGGCTACAATGAGCAGTTCTTC.

This clonotype has a handful of counts. The chain links TRBV7-2 to TRBJ2-7; TRBD2 matches at 11 bases. V trimming: 2 bases; J trimming: 7 bases; junction bases outside the gene matches: 13. The CDR3 length is 17 residues. CDR1 is SGHTA and CDR2 is FQGNSA in the germline V gene. The CDR3 bases are TGTGCCAGCAGCTTATATAGCGGGAGGGCCTTTTCTGAGGAGCAGTACTTC. Amino acids: CASSLYSGRAFSEEQYF.

The genes are TRBV9 and TRBJ2-1, with 7 nucleotides matching TRBD2. Germline CDR1 and CDR2: SGDLS and YYNGEE. CDR3 length equals 14 residues. J lost 7 bases, V lost 2 bases, and 6 bases had no gene match. The CDR3 region is CASSVGGRGNEQFF. The CDR3 DNA sequence: TGTGCCAGCAGCGTTGGCGGGAGAGGGAATGAGCAGTTCTTC.

The rearrangement joins TRBV27 to TRBJ2-7; D ambiguous. This CDR3 region has 13 residues. Trimming removed 4 bases at V and 6 bases at J, with 13 bases between. Germline CDR1 and CDR2: MNHEY and SMNVEV (reference sequence). Written as DNA, the CDR3 is TGTGCCAGCAGTTCATCGGCGTGGAGCGAGCAGTACTTC. It translates to CASSSSAWSEQYF.